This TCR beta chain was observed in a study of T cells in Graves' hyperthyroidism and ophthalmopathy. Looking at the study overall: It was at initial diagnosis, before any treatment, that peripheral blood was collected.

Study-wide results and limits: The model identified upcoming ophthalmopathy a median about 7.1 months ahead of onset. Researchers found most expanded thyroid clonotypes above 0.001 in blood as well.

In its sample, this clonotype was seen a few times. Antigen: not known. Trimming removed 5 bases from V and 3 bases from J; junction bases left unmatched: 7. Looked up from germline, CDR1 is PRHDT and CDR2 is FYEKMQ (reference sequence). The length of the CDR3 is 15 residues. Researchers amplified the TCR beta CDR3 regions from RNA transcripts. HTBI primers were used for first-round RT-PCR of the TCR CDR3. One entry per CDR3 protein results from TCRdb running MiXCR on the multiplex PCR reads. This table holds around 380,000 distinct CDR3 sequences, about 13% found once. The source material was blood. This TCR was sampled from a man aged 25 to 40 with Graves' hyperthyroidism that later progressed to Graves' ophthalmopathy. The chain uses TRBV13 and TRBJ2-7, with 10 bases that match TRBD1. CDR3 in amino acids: CASSTQDRGVYEQYF. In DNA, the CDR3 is TGTGCCAGCAGCACCCAGGACAGGGGGGTCTACGAGCAGTACTTC.